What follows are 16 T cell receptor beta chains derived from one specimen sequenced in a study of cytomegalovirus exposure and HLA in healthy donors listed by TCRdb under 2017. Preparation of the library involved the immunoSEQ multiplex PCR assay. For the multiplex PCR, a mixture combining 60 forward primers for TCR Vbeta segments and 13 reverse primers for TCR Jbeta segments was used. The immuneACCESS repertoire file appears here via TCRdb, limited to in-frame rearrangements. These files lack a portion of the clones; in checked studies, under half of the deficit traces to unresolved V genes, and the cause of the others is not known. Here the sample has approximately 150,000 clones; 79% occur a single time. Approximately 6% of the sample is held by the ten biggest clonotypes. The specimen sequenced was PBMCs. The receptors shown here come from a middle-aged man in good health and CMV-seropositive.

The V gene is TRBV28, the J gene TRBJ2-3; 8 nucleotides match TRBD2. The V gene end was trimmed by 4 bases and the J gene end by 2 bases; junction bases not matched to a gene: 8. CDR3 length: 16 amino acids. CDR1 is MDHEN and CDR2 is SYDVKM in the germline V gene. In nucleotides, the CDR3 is TGTGCCAGCAGTTCCCCCCTAGCGGGCACCACAGATACGCAGTATTTT. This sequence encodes CASSSPLAGTTDTQYF.

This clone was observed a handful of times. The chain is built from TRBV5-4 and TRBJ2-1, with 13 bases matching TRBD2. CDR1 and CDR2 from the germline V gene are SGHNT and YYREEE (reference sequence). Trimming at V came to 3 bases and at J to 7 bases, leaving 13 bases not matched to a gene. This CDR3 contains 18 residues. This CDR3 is CASSSMRWTSGGKNEQFF. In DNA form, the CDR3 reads TGTGCCAGCAGCTCGATGCGTTGGACTAGCGGGGGAAAGAATGAGCAGTTCTTC.

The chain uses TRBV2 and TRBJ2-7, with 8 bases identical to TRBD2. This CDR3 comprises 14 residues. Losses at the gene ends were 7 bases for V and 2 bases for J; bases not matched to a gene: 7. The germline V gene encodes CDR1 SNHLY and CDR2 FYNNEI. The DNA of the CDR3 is TGTGCCAGCATTTCTGAGCGGGGGACCTACGAGCAGTACTTC. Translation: CASISERGTYEQYF.

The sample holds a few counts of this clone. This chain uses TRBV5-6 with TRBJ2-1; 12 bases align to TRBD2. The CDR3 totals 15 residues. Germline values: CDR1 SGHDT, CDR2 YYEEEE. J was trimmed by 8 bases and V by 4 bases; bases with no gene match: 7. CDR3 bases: TGTGCCAGCAGCCCCCTAGCGGGAGGGCCTGATGAGCAGTTCTTC. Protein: CASSPLAGGPDEQFF. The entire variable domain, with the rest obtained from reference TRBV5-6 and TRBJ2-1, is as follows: DAGVTQSPTHLIKTRGQQVTLRCSPKSGHDTVSWYQQALGQGPQFIFQYYEEEERQRGNFPDRFSGHQFPNYSSELNVNALLLGDSALYLCASSPLAGGPDEQFFGPGTRLTVL.

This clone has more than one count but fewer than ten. The CDR3 region is CASGTSGRIYEQYF. The CDR3, as DNA: TGTGCCAGCGGCACTAGCGGGAGAATTTACGAGCAGTACTTC. J is TRBJ2-7 and V is TRBV28; TRBD2 matches 11 bases. V lost 8 bases to trimming and J lost 4 bases; unmatched junction nucleotides: 7. CDR1 is MDHEN, CDR2 SYDVKM, per germline. CDR3 length equals 14 residues.

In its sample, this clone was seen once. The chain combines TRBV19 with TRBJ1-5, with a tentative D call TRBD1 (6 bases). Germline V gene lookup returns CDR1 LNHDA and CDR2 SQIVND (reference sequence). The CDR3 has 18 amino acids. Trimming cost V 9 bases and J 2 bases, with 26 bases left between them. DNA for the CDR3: TGTGCCAGCGCATCCGACAGGTTCTCGGTCAGGGGCAATCAGCCCCAGCATTTT. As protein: CASASDRFSVRGNQPQHF. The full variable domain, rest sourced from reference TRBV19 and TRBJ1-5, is DGGITQSPKYLFRKEGQNVTLSCEQNLNHDAMYWYRQDPGQGLRLIYYSQIVNDFQKGDIAEGYSVSREKKESFPLTVTSAQKNPTAFYLCASASDRFSVRGNQPQHFGDGTRLSIL.

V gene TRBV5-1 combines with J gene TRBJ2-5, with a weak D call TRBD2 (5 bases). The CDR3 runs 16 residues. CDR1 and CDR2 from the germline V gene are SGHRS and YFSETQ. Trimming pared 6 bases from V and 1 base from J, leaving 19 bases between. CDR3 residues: CASKNKPGGPQETQYF. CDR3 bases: TGCGCCAGCAAGAATAAGCCGGGCGGGCCCCAAGAGACCCAGTACTTC.

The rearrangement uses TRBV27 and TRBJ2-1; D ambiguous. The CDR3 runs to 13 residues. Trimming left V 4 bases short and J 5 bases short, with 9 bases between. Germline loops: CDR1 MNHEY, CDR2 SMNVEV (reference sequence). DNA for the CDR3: TGTGCCAGCAGTTACGAGGCGGACAATGAGCAGTTCTTC. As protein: CASSYEADNEQFF.

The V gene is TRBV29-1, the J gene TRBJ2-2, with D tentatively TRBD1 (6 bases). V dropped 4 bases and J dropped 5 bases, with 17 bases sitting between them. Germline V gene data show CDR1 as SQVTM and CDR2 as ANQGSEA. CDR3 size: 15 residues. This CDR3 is CSVVGTGQGTGELFF. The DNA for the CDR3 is TGCAGCGTTGTCGGGACCGGGCAGGGGACCGGGGAGCTGTTTTTT.

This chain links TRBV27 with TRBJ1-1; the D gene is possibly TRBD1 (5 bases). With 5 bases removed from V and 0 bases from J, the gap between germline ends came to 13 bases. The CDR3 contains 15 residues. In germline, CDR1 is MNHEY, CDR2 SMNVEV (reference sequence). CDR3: CASSRLGGMNTEAFF. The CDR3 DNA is TGTGCCAGCAGTCGACTCGGGGGGATGAACACTGAAGCTTTCTTT.

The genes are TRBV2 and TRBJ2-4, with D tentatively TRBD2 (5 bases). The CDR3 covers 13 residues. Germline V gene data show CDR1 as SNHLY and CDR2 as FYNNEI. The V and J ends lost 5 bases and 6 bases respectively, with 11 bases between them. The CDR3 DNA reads TGTGCCAGCAGTACTAGTTTGAGAAACATTCAGTACTTC. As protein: CASSTSLRNIQYF.

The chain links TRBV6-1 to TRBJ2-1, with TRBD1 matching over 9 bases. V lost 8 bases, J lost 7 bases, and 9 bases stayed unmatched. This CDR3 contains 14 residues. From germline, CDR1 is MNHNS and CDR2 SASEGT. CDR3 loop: CASRDRESENEQFF. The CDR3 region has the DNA TGTGCCAGCCGGGACAGGGAATCTGAAAATGAGCAGTTCTTC.

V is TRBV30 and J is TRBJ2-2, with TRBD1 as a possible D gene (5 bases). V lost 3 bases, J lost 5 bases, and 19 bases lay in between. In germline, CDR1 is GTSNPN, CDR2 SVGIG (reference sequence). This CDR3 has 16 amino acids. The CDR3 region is CAWSLSSPGSTGELFF. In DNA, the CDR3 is TGTGCCTGGAGCCTATCGTCCCCAGGGTCGACCGGGGAGCTGTTTTTT.

CDR3 bases: TGTGCCAGCACCCTAGGGACTCCAGCTAGAGAGCAGTACTTC. Protein: CASTLGTPAREQYF. The J gene is TRBJ2-7, the V gene TRBV6-1; TRBD2 is a possible D gene (6 bases). CDR1 and CDR2 (germline): MNHNS, SASEGT. The V gene lost 7 bases and the J gene lost 7 bases, with 20 bases spanning the gap. The CDR3 consists of 14 residues.

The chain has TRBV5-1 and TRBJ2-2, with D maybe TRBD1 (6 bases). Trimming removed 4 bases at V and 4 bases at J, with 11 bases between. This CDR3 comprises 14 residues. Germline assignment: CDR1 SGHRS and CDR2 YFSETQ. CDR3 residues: CASSLVGGTGELFF. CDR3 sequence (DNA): TGCGCCAGCAGCCTGGTAGGGGGCACCGGGGAGCTGTTTTTT.

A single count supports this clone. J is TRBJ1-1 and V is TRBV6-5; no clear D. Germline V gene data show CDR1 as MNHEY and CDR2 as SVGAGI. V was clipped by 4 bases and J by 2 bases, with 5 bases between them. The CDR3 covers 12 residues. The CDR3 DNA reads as TGTGCCAGCAGTTCCCCTAACACTGAAGCTTTCTTT. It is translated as CASSSPNTEAFF.